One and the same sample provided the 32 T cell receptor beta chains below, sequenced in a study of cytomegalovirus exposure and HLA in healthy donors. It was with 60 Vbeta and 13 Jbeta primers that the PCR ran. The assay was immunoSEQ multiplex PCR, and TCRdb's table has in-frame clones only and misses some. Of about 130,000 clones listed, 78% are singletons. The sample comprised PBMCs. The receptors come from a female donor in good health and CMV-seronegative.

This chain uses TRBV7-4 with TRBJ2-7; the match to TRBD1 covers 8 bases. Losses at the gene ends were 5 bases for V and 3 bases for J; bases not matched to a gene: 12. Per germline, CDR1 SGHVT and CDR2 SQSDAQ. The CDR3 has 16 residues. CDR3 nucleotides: TGTGCCAGCAGCCACGGGGGCTGGGACAGGATCTACGAGCAGTACTTC. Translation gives CASSHGGWDRIYEQYF.

CDR3 protein: CASSILAGENNEQFF. The CDR3 DNA reads TGCGCCAGCAGCATACTAGCGGGAGAAAACAATGAGCAGTTCTTC. The chain couples TRBV5-1 to TRBJ2-1; 11 bases are shared with TRBD2. Germline V gene sequence: CDR1 SGHRS, CDR2 YFSETQ. The CDR3 has 15 amino acids. The V gene end was trimmed by 4 bases and the J gene end by 5 bases; junction bases not matched to a gene: 5.

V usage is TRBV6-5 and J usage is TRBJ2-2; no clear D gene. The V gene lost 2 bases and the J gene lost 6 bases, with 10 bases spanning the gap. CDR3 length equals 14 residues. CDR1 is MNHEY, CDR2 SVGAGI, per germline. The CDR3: CASSYGGPAGELFF. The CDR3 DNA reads TGTGCCAGCAGTTACGGTGGGCCCGCCGGGGAGCTGTTTTTT.

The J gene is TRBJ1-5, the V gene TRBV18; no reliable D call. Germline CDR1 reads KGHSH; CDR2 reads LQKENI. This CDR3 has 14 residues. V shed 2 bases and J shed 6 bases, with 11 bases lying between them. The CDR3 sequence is CASSPTRDSQPQHF. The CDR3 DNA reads TGTGCCAGCTCACCAACGAGGGATAGTCAGCCCCAGCATTTT.

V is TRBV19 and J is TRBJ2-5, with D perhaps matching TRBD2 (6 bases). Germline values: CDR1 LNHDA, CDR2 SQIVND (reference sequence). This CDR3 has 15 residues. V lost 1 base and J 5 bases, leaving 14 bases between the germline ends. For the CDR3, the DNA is TGTGCCAGTAGTATAGTGGGCGGGACGGGGGAGACCCAGTACTTC. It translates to CASSIVGGTGETQYF. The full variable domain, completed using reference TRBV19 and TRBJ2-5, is DGGITQSPKYLFRKEGQNVTLSCEQNLNHDAMYWYRQDPGQGLRLIYYSQIVNDFQKGDIAEGYSVSREKKESFPLTVTSAQKNPTAFYLCASSIVGGTGETQYFGPGTRLLVL.

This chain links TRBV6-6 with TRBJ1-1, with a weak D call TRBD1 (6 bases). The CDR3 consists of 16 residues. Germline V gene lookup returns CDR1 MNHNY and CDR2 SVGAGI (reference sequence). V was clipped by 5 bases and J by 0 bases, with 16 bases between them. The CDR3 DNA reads TGTGCCAGCAGTCCGCCATGGGGGCCATTGAACACTGAAGCTTTCTTT. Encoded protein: CASSPPWGPLNTEAFF.

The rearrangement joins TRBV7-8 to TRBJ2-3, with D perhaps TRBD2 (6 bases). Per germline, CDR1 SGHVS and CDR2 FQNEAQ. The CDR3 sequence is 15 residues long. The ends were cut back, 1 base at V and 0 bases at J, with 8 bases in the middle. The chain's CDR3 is CASSLGGTSTDTQYF. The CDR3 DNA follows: TGTGCCAGCAGCTTAGGAGGGACTAGCACAGATACGCAGTATTTT.

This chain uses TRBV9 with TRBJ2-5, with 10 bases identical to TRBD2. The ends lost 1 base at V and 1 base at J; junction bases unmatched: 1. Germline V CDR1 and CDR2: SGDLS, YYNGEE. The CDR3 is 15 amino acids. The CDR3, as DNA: TGTGCCAGCAGCGTAACTAGCGGGACCCAAGAGACCCAGTACTTC. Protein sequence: CASSVTSGTQETQYF.

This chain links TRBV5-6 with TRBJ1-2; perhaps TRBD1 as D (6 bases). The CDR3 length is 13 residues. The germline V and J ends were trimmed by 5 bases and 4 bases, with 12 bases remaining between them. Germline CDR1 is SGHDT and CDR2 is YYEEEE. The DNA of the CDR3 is TGTGCCAGCAGTTACAGGGTCCGCTATGGCTACACCTTC. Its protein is CASSYRVRYGYTF.

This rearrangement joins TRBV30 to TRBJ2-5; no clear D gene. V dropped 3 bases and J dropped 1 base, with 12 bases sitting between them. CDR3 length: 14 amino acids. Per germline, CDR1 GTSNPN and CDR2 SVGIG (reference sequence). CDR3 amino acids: CAWSGTGFQETQYF. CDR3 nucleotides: TGTGCCTGGAGCGGTACGGGTTTCCAAGAGACCCAGTACTTC.

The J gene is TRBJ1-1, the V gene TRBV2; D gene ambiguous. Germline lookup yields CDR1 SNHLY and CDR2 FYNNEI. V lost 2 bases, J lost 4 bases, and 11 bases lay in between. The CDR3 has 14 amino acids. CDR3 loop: CASSERTRGTEAFF. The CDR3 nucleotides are TGTGCCAGCAGTGAAAGAACGAGAGGCACTGAAGCTTTCTTT.

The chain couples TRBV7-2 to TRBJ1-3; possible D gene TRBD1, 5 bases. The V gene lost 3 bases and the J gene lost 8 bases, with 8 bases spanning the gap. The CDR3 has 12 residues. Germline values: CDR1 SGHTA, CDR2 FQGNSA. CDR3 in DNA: TGTGCCAGCAGCTTTTTCAGGGACACCATATATTTT. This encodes CASSFFRDTIYF.

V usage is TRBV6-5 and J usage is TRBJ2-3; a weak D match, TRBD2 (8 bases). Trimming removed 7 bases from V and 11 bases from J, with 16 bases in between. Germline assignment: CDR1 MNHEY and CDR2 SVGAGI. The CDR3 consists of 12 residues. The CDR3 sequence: CASTEGAGGQYF. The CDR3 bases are TGTGCCAGCACCGAGGGGGCGGGAGGGCAGTATTTT.

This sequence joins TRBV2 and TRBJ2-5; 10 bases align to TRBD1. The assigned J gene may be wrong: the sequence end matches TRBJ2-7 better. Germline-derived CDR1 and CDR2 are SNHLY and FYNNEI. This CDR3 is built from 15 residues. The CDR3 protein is CASSAGTGVPYEQYF. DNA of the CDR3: TGTGCCAGCAGTGCGGGGACAGGGGTCCCCTACGAGCAGTACTTC.

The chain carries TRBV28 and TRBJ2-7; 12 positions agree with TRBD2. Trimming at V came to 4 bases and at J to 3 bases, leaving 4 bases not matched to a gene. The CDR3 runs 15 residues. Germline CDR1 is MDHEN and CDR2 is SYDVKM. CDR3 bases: TGTGCCAGCAGTTCCCTAGCGGGAGGGTACTACGAGCAGTACTTC. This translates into CASSSLAGGYYEQYF.

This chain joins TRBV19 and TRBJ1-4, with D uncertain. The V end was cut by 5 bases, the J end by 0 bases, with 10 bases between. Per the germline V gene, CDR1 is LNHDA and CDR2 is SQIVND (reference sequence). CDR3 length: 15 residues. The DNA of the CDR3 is TGTGCCAGTAGTCTCAGACACTCAACTAATGAAAAACTGTTTTTT. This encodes CASSLRHSTNEKLFF.

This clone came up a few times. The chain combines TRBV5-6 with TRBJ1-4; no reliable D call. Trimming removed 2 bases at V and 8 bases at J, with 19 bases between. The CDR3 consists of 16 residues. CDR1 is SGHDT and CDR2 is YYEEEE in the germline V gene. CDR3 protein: CASSFTDTLELEKLFF. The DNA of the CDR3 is TGTGCCAGCAGCTTTACCGACACCCTTGAACTGGAAAAACTGTTTTTT.

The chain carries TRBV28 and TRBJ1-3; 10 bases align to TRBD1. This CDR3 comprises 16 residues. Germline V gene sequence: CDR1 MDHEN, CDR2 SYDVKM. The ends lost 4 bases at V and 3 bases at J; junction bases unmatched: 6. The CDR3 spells CASSYDRGLFGNTIYF. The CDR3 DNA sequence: TGTGCCAGCAGTTACGACAGGGGGCTATTTGGAAACACCATATATTTT.

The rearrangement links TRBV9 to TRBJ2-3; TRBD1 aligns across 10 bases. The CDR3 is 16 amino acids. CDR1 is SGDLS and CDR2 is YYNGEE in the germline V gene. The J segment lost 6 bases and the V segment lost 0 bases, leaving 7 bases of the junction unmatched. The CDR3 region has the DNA TGTGCCAGCAGCGTAGGAGGGACAGGGGCCGGGGATACGCAGTATTTT. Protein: CASSVGGTGAGDTQYF.

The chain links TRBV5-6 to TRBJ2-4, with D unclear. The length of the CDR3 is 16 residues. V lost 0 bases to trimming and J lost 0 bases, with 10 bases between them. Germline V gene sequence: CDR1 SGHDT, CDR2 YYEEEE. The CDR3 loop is CASSLELTIAKNIQYF. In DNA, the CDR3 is TGTGCCAGCAGCTTGGAGTTGACAATAGCCAAAAACATTCAGTACTTC.

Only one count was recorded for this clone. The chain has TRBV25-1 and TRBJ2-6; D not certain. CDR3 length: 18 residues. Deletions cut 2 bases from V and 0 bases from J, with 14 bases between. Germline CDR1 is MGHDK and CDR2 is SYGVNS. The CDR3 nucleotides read TGTGCCAGCAGTGAACCTAGTGGCACAAGCTCTGGGGCCAACGTCCTGACTTTC. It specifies CASSEPSGTSSGANVLTF.

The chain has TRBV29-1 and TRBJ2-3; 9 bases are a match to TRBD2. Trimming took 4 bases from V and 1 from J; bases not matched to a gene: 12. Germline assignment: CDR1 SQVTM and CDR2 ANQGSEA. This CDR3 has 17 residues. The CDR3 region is CSVARRAGGPGTDTQYF. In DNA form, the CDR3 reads TGCAGCGTTGCGCGAAGGGCGGGAGGGCCTGGCACAGATACGCAGTATTTT.

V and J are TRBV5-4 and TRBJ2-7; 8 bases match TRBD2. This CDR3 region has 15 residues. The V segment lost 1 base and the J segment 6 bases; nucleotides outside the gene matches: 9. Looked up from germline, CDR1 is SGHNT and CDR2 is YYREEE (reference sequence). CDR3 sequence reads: CASSLKAGREGEQYF. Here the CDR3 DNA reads TGTGCCAGCAGCTTGAAGGCCGGGAGGGAAGGCGAGCAGTACTTC.

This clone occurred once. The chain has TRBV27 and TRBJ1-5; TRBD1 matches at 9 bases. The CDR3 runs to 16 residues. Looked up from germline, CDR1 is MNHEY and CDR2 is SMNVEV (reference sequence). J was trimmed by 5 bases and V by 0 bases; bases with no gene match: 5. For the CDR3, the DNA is TGTGCCAGCAGTTTATCGGCGGGACAGGGCTATCAGCCCCAGCATTTT. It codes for CASSLSAGQGYQPQHF.

For the CDR3, the DNA is TGCGCCAGCAGCCAGAACGGTAATCAGCCCCAGCATTTT. As protein: CASSQNGNQPQHF. The chain employs TRBV4-1 and TRBJ1-5; no clear D. In germline, CDR1 is MGHRA, CDR2 YSYEKL. The CDR3 loop spans 13 amino acids. Trimming took off 3 bases at V and 4 bases at J, with 7 bases between the two ends.

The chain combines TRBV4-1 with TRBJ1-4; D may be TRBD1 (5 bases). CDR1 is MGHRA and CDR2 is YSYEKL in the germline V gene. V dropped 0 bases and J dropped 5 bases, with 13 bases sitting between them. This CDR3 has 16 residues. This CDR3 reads CASSQERGRGNEKLFF. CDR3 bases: TGCGCCAGCAGCCAAGAACGTGGACGGGGGAATGAAAAACTGTTTTTT.

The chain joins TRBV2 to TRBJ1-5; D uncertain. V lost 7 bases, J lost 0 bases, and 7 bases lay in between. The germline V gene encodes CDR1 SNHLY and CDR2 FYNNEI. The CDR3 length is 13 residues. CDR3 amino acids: CASNTDSNQPQHF. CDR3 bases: TGTGCCAGCAACACCGATAGCAATCAGCCCCAGCATTTT.

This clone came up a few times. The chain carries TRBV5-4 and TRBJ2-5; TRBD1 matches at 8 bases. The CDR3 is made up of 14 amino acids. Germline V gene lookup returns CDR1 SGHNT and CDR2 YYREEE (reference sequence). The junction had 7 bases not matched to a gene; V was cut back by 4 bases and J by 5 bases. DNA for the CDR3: TGTGCCAGCAGCCCCGGACAGGGCCTGGAGACCCAGTACTTC. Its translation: CASSPGQGLETQYF.

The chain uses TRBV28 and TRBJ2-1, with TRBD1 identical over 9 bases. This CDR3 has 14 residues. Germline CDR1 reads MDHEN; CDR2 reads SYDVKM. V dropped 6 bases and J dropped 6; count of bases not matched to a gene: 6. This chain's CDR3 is CASRLDRGGNEQFF. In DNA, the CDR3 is TGTGCCAGCAGGTTGGACAGGGGTGGCAATGAGCAGTTCTTC.

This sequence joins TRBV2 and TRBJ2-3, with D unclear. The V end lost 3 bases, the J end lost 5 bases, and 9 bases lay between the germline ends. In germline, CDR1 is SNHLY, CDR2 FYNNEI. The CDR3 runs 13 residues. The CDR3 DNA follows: TGTGCCAGCAGTGAGAGTCTTGGAGATACGCAGTATTTT. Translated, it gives CASSESLGDTQYF.

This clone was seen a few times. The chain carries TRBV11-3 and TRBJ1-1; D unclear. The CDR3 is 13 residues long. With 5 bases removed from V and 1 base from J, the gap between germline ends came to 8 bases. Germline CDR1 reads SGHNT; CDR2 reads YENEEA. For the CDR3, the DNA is TGTGCCAGCAGCCAACAACAGAACACTGAAGCTTTCTTT. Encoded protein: CASSQQQNTEAFF.

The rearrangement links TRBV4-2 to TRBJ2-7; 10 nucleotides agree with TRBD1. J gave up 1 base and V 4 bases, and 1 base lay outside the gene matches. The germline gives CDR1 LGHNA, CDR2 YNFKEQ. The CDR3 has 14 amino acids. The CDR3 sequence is CASSRDRGSYEQYF. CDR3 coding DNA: TGTGCCAGCAGCCGGGACAGGGGTTCCTACGAGCAGTACTTC.